The sample holds many counts of the clone carrying this TCR beta chain. This record belongs to a study of spatial heterogeneity in lung cancer. Regarding time point: sample taken at primary tumor resection. The authors sequenced whole RNA from tumor, nontumor lung or frozen PBMC without sorting. The donors, 72 patients with untreated early-stage non-small cell lung cancer, provided the samples. Each molecule of TCR cDNA was tagged with one unique molecular identifier. Each CDR3 protein is one row after TCRdb ran MiXCR on the 5' RACE reads. The profile shows tens of thousands of distinct CDR3 sequences, roughly 5.5% of them singletons. Per the germline V gene, CDR1 is SGHRS and CDR2 is YFSETQ. J lost 4 bases, V lost 1 base, and 7 bases had no gene match. The CDR3 runs to 15 residues.

The receptor's source is a female donor with early-stage non-small cell lung cancer. This rearrangement joins TRBV5-1 to TRBJ1-1, with 7 positions matching TRBD1. The source material was PBMCs, sampled at surgery. The CDR3 DNA reads TGCGCCAGCAGCTTGCTGCAGGGGGGTGGCACTGAAGCTTTCTTT. Translated, it gives CASSLLQGGGTEAFF.